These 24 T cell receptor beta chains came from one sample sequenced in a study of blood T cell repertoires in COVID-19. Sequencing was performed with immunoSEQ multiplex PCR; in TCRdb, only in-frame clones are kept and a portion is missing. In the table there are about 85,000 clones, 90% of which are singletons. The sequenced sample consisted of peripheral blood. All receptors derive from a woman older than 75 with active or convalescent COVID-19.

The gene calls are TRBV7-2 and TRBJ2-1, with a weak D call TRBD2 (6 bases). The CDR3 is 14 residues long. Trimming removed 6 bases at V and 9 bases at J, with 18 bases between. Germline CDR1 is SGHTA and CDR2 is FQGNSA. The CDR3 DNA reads TGTGCCAGCAGTTCCGCTCCCGGGGGTAGTGAGCAGTTCTTC. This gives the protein CASSSAPGGSEQFF. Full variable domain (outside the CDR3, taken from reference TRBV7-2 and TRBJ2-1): GAGVSQSPSNKVTEKGKDVELRCDPISGHTALYWYRQSLGQGLEFLIYFQGNSAPDKSGLPSDRFSAERTGGSVSTLTIQRTQQEDSAVYLCASSSAPGGSEQFFGPGTRLTVL.

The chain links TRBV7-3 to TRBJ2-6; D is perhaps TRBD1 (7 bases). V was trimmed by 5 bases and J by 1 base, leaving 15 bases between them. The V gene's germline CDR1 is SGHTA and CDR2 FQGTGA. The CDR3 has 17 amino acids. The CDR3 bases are TGTGCCAGCAGCCCGCGGGGCAGGGGGTCTGGGGCCAACGTCCTGACTTTC. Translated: CASSPRGRGSGANVLTF.

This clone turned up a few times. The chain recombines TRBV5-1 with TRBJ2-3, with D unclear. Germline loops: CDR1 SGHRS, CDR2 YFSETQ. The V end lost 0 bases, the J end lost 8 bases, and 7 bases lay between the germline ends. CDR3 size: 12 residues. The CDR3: CASSLDESTQYF. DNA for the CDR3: TGCGCCAGCAGCTTGGATGAGAGTACGCAGTATTTT.

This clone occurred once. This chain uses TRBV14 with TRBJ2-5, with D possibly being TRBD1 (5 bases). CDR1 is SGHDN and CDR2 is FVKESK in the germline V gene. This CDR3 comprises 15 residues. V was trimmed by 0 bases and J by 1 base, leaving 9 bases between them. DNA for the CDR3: TGTGCCAGCAGCCAAGATAGGGGTACCCAAGAGACCCAGTACTTC. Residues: CASSQDRGTQETQYF.

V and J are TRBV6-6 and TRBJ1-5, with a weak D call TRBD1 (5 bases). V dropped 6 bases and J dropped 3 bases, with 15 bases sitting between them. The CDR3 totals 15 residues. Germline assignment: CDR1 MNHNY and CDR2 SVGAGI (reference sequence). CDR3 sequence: CASRHDSLYNQPQHF. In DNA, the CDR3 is TGTGCCAGCAGACACGACAGTCTCTACAATCAGCCCCAGCATTTT.

The CDR3 spells CASSSGIRNTIYF. The CDR3 DNA reads TGTGCCAGCAGCTCCGGGATACGAAACACCATATATTTT. The chain is built from TRBV11-2 and TRBJ1-3; D remains ambiguous. Germline V CDR1 and CDR2: SGHAT, FQNNGV. V was cut by 4 bases and J by 5 bases, with 9 bases left in between. The CDR3 spans 13 residues.

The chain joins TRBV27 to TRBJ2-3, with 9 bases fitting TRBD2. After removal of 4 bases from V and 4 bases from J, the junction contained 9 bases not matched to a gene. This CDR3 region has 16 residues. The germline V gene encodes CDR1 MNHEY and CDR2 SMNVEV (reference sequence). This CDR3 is CASSWGALAGSDTQYF. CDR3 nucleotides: TGTGCCAGCAGTTGGGGCGCGCTAGCGGGATCAGATACGCAGTATTTT.

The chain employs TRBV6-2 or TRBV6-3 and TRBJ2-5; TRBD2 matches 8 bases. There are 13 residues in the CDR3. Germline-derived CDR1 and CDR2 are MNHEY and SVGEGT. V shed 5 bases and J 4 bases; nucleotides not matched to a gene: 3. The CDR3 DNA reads TGTGCCAGCAGTCGACTAGCGAGAGAGACCCAGTACTTC. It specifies CASSRLARETQYF.

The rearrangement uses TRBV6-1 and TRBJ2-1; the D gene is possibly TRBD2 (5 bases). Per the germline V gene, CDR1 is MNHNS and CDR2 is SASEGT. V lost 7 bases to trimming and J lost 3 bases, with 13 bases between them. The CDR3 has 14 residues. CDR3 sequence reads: CASKLELNYNEQFF. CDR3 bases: TGTGCCAGCAAACTAGAGCTGAACTACAATGAGCAGTTCTTC.

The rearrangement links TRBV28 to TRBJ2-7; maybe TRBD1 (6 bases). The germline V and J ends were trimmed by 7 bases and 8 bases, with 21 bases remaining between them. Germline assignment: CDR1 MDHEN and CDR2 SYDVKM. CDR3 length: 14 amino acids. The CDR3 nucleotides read TGTGCCAGCACCCCCTCCCGGGCAGGGGACCAGCAGTACTTC. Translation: CASTPSRAGDQQYF.

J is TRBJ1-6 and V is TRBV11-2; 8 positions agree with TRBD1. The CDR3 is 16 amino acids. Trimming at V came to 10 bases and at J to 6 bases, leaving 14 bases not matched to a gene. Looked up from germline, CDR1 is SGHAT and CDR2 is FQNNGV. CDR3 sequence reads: CATTLGRGRGNSPLHF. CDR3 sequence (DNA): TGTGCCACTACGCTGGGCAGGGGGCGCGGTAATTCACCCCTCCACTTT.

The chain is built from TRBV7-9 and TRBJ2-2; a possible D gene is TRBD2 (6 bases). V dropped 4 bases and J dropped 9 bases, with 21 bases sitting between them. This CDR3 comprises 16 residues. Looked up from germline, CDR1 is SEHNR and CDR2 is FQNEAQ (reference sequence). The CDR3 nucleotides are TGTGCCAGCAGCTCCGGGGGTATGTCCTCATCCAGGGAGCTGTTTTTT. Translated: CASSSGGMSSSRELFF.

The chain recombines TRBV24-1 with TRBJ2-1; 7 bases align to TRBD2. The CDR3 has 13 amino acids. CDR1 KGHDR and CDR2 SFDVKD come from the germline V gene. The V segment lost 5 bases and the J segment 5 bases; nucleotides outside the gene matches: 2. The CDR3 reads CATSGLADNEQFF. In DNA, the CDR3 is TGTGCCACCAGTGGGCTAGCGGACAATGAGCAGTTCTTC.

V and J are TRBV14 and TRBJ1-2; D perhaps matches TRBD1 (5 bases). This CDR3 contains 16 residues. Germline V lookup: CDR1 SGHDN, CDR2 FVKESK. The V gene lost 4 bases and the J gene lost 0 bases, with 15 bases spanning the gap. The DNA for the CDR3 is TGTGCCAGCAGCCCAGGGATCGGAGTTCCTAACTATGGCTACACCTTC. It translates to CASSPGIGVPNYGYTF.

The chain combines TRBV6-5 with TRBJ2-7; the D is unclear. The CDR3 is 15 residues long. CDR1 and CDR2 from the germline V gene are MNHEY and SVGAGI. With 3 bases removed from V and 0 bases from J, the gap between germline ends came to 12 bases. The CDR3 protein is CASSYIMADSYEQYF. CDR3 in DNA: TGTGCCAGCAGTTATATTATGGCCGACTCCTACGAGCAGTACTTC.

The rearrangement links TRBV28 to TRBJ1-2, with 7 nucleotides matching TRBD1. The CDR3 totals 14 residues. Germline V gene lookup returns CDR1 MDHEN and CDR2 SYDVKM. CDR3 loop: CVAYTRTGSNGYTF. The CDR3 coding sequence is TGTGTCGCCTACACCAGGACAGGCTCTAATGGCTACACCTTC.

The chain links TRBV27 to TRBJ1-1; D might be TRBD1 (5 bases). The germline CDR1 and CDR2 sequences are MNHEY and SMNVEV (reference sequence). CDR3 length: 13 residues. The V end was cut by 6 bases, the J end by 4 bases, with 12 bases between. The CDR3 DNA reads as TGTGCCAGCAGCTCAGGGTTCCCCACTGAAGCTTTCTTT. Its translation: CASSSGFPTEAFF.

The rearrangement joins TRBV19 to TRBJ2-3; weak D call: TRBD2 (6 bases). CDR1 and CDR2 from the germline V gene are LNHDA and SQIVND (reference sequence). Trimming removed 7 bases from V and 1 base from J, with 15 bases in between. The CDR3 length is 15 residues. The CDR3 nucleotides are TGTGCCAGTACCCGACGGGGACTTGGCACAGATACGCAGTATTTT. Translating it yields CASTRRGLGTDTQYF. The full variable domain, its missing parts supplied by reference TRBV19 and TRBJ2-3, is DGGITQSPKYLFRKEGQNVTLSCEQNLNHDAMYWYRQDPGQGLRLIYYSQIVNDFQKGDIAEGYSVSREKKESFPLTVTSAQKNPTAFYLCASTRRGLGTDTQYFGPGTRLTVL.

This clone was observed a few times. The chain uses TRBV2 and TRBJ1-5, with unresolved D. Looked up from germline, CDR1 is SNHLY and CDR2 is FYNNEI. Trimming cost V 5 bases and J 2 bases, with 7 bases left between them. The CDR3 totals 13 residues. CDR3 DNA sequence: TGTGCCAGCAGTACTGATGGCAATCAGCCCCAGCATTTT. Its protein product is CASSTDGNQPQHF.

The CDR3 coding sequence is TGTGCCAGCAGTTCCTATTCTTCTACTGAAGCTTTCTTT. This encodes CASSSYSSTEAFF. The rearrangement links TRBV2 to TRBJ1-1; D call uncertain. The CDR3 sequence is 13 residues long. Deletions cut 5 bases from V and 5 bases from J, with 12 bases between. Germline loops: CDR1 SNHLY, CDR2 FYNNEI. Drawing the rest from reference TRBV2 and TRBJ1-1, the complete variable domain is EPEVTQTPSHQVTQMGQEVILRCVPISNHLYFYWYRQILGQKVEFLVSFYNNEISEKSEIFDDQFSVERPDGSNFTLKIRSTKLEDSAMYFCASSSYSSTEAFFGQGTRLTVV.

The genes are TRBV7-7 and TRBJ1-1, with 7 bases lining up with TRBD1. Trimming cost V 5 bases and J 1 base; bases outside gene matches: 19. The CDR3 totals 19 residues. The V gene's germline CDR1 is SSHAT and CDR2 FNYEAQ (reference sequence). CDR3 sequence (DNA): TGTGCCAGCAGCCCCCATGCGACAGGGTGGAGTTCGTGGAACACTGAAGCTTTCTTT. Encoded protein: CASSPHATGWSSWNTEAFF.

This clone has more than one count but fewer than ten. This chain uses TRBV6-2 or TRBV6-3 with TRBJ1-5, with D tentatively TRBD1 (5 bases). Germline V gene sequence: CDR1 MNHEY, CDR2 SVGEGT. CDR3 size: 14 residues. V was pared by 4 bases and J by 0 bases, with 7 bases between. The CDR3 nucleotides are TGTGCCAGCAGTTGGGGCAGTAGCAATCAGCCCCAGCATTTT. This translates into CASSWGSSNQPQHF.

CDR3 coding DNA: TGTGCCAGCAGTTCGCGGATAGGGAGCTCTGGAAACACCATATATTTT. Translation gives CASSSRIGSSGNTIYF. This chain joins TRBV28 and TRBJ1-3; D is unresolved. V dropped 4 bases and J dropped 0 bases, with 13 bases sitting between them. The V gene's germline CDR1 is MDHEN and CDR2 SYDVKM. The CDR3 covers 16 residues.

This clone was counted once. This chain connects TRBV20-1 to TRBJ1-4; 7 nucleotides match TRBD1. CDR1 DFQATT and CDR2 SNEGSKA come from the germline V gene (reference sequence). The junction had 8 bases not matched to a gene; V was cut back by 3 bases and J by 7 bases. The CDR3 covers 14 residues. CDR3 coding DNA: TGCAGTGCTAGTATTACAGGGGTTAGTGAAAAACTGTTTTTT. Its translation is CSASITGVSEKLFF.